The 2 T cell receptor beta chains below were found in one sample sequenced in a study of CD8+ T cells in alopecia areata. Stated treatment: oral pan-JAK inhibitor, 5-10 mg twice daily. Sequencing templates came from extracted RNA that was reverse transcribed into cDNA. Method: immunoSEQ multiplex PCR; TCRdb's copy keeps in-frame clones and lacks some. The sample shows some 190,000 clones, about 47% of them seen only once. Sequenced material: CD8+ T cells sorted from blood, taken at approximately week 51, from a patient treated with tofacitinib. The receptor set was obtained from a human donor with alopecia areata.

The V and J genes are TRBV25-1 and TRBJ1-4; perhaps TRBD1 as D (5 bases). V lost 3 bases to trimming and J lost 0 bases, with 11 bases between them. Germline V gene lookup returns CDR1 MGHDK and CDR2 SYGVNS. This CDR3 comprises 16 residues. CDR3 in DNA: TGTGCCAGCAGTGACCCCAGGGAACCAACTAATGAAAAACTGTTTTTT. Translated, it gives CASSDPREPTNEKLFF.

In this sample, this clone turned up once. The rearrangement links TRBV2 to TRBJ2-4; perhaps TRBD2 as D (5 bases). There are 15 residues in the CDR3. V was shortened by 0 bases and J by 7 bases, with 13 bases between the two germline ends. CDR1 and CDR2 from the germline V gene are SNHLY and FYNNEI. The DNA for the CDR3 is TGTGCCAGCAGTGAAGCCTCGGGATTCCGGAACATTCAGTACTTC. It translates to CASSEASGFRNIQYF.